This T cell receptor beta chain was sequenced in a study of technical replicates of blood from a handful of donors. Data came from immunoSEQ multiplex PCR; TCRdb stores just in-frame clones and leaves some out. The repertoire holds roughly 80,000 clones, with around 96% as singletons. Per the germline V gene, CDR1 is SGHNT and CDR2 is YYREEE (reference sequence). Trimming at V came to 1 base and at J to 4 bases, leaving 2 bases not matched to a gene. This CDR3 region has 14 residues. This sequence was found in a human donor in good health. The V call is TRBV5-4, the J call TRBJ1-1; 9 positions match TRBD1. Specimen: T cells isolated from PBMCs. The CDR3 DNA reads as TGTGCCAGCAGCTTGTCGGGACAGGGCACTGAAGCTTTCTTT. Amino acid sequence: CASSLSGQGTEAFF.